There are many counts of the clone carrying this T cell receptor beta chain. Antigen unknown. MiXCR, applied by TCRdb to the reads, yields one record per CDR3 protein. Of some 600,000 distinct CDR3 sequences listed, less than 25% are singletons. The data are from a study of T cell repertoires in cytomegalovirus infection. Study details: Public TCR beta signatures were indicative of both CMV infection and a matching HLA type. General study findings and limits: HLA-C-restricted CMV clonotypes gave the most frequent clonotype in two of eight donors. Summed frequency of public TCR beta families distinguished CMV carriers with the relevant HLA.

This receptor was identified in a human donor in good health (CMV status not recorded). Some clones in this sample may be carry-over from other donors' samples. The sample comprised CD8+ T cells from PBMCs.

CDR3 sequence (DNA): TGTGCCAGCAGGGTCACAGGGTACAGTACTGAAGCTTTCTTT. Amino acids: CASRVTGYSTEAFF. This rearrangement joins TRBV25-1 to TRBJ1-1, with D perhaps TRBD1 (6 bases). The germline V gene encodes CDR1 MGHDK and CDR2 SYGVNS. CDR3 length: 14 amino acids. With 6 bases removed from V and 5 bases from J, the gap between germline ends came to 16 bases.